These T cell receptor beta chains were read from a single sample in a study of blood T cell repertoires in COVID-19. The method was immunoSEQ multiplex PCR; TCRdb's version includes in-frame clones alone and lacks a portion of them. Of 180,000 or so clones listed, approximately 85% are singletons. The sequencing input was PBMCs or T cells enriched from blood (not recorded which). The receptors derive from a man between 35 and 55 years old with acute COVID-19. The CDR3 runs from the conserved cysteine through the conserved F or W. The order of the fields is clone size, D gene, V gene, J gene, CDR3 protein, CDR3 DNA. A D gene is named only where the DNA matches it firmly. Expanded clones are given a class, and other clones once, few, many or no size at all.

NA,NA,TRBV24-1,TRBJ2-1,CATSDPGQGTASYNEQFF,TGTGCCACCAGTGACCCCGGACAAGGCACAGCCTCCTACAATGAGCAGTTCTTC
NA,NA,TRBV6-1,TRBJ2-3,CASSERLGEGDTQYF,TGTGCCAGCAGTGAACGACTAGGTGAGGGCGATACGCAGTATTTT
NA,NA,TRBV9,TRBJ2-4,CASSVDSNIQYF,TGTGCCAGCAGCGTAGACTCAAACATTCAGTACTTC
NA,TRBD1,TRBV3-1/TRBV3-2,TRBJ2-1,CASSQDRQGRPSARNEQFF,TGTGCCAGCAGCCAAGATCGACAGGGGAGGCCCTCCGCTCGAAATGAGCAGTTCTTC
NA,NA,TRBV4-2,TRBJ1-1,CASSQGQVLNTEAFF,TGTGCCAGCAGCCAAGGACAGGTCTTGAACACTGAAGCTTTCTTT
NA,NA,TRBV19,TRBJ2-2,CASSISRRVTGELFF,TGTGCCAGTAGTATCAGTCGACGGGTCACCGGGGAGCTGTTTTTT
NA,TRBD1,TRBV29-1,TRBJ1-2,CSVGTGGNNPYGYTF,TGCAGCGTCGGGACAGGGGGTAACAACCCCTATGGCTACACCTTC
NA,NA,TRBV14,TRBJ2-1,CASSQRYNEQFF,TGTGCCAGCAGCCAGAGATACAATGAGCAGTTCTTC
NA,TRBD1,TRBV7-8,TRBJ2-7,CASSGQGPLYEQYF,TGTGCCAGCAGCGGACAGGGGCCCCTCTACGAGCAGTACTTC
NA,NA,TRBV30,TRBJ1-5,CAWSLGQGDNQPQHF,TGTGCCTGGAGTTTAGGGCAGGGTGACAATCAGCCCCAGCATTTT
NA,NA,TRBV6-5,TRBJ1-2,CASSPQGFGYGYTF,TGTGCCAGCAGTCCACAGGGTTTCGGCTATGGCTACACCTTC
NA,NA,TRBV28,TRBJ1-5,CASSLRTVNQPQHF,TGTGCCAGCAGCCTGAGGACAGTCAATCAGCCCCAGCATTTT
NA,TRBD2,TRBV9,TRBJ2-2,CASSVDGTSSKELFF,TGTGCCAGCAGCGTAGACGGGACTAGCTCGAAGGAGCTGTTTTTT
NA,NA,TRBV21-1,TRBJ2-3,CASSTKAELTDTQYF,TGTGCCAGCAGCACCAAAGCGGAACTCACAGATACGCAGTATTTT
NA,TRBD1,TRBV24-1,TRBJ2-5,CATSARTGVETQYF,TGTGCCACCAGTGCCCGGACAGGTGTGGAGACCCAGTACTTC
few,NA,TRBV19,TRBJ1-5,CASSPRGGAQHF,TGTGCCAGTAGTCCCCGGGGGGGAGCCCAGCATTTT
NA,NA,TRBV28,TRBJ2-7,CASSPFRSYEQYF,TGTGCCAGCAGTCCCTTCAGATCCTACGAGCAGTACTTC
NA,NA,TRBV7-9,TRBJ1-5,CASSHSYEGSNQPQHF,TGTGCCAGCAGCCACTCCTACGAGGGTTCGAATCAGCCCCAGCATTTT
NA,NA,TRBV6-6,TRBJ1-6,CATIVGSQGSPLHF,TGTGCCACCATCGTGGGCAGTCAAGGATCACCCCTCCACTTT